The TCR beta chain under discussion was sequenced for a study of technical replicates of blood from a few donors. This clone appeared a single time. The assay was immunoSEQ multiplex PCR, and TCRdb's table has in-frame clones only and misses some. The data contain about 97,000 clones, 85% to 95% of them singletons. V was shortened by 1 base and J by 6 bases, with 12 bases between the two germline ends. The germline V gene encodes CDR1 MNHNS and CDR2 SASEGT. The CDR3 covers 14 residues. This clonotype originated in a human donor in good health. Sample: T cells isolated from PBMCs. This chain uses TRBV6-1 with TRBJ1-1; D perhaps matches TRBD1 (5 bases). The CDR3 region is CASSEVGGGAEAFF. As DNA, the CDR3 is TGTGCCAGCAGTGAAGTGGGGGGAGGGGCTGAAGCTTTCTTT.